These 23 T cell receptor beta chains originate from one sample sequenced in a study of CD8+ T cells in alopecia areata. Sequencing templates came from extracted RNA that was reverse transcribed into cDNA. Only in-frame clones appear in the TCRdb table, and some are missing; sequencing was by immunoSEQ multiplex PCR. The profile shows about 190,000 clones, about three fifths of them singletons. Noted treatment: oral pan-JAK inhibitor, 5-10 mg twice daily. Sequencing used CD8+ T cells sorted from blood, obtained at week 24, from a patient treated with tofacitinib. The receptors here all came from a human donor with alopecia areata.

The chain carries TRBV2 and TRBJ2-1; 11 bases map to TRBD2. Germline trimming cut 4 bases from V and 4 bases from J; bases unmatched to any gene: 3. Germline V gives CDR1 SNHLY, CDR2 FYNNEI. The CDR3 spans 15 residues. CDR3 nucleotide sequence: TGTGCCAGCAGTGTCCTAGCGGGGGGATACAATGAGCAGTTCTTC. Translation gives CASSVLAGGYNEQFF.

The chain uses TRBV13 and TRBJ2-7; D is tentatively TRBD1 or TRBD2 (5 bases each). V was clipped by 0 bases and J by 12 bases, with 15 bases between them. CDR1 and CDR2 (germline): PRHDT, FYEKMQ (reference sequence). CDR3 length equals 13 residues. The CDR3 reads CASSLGVGTVRYF. DNA for the CDR3: TGTGCCAGCAGCTTAGGCGTCGGGACCGTTCGGTACTTC.

V gene TRBV5-8 combines with J gene TRBJ2-5; 7 positions match TRBD1. Unmatched junction bases numbered 11, after V lost 4 bases and J lost 5 bases. The CDR3 is 15 amino acids. Germline assignment: CDR1 SGHTS and CDR2 YDEGEE. The DNA for the CDR3 is TGTGCCAGCAGCCCCGGGACAGCGGAGTTGGAGACCCAGTACTTC. This encodes CASSPGTAELETQYF.

V and J are TRBV4-1 and TRBJ2-3; no firm D call. The V and J ends lost 5 bases and 2 bases respectively, with 20 bases between them. The germline gives CDR1 MGHRA, CDR2 YSYEKL. The CDR3 extends over 17 amino acids. Written as DNA, the CDR3 is TGCGCCAGCAGCTCCCCCGTGGGTCCTTCGTCCACAGATACGCAGTATTTT. This translates into CASSSPVGPSSTDTQYF.

The chain joins TRBV18 to TRBJ1-1; 7 positions agree with TRBD1. With 3 bases clipped from V and 1 base from J, the junction kept 5 bases outside the gene matches. This CDR3 comprises 15 residues. CDR1 KGHSH and CDR2 LQKENI come from the germline V gene. The CDR3 region is CASSPPTGPNTEAFF. Written as DNA, the CDR3 is TGTGCCAGCTCACCCCCGACAGGGCCGAACACTGAAGCTTTCTTT.

The CDR3 reads CASSQVETSGASTDTQYF. The CDR3 region has the DNA TGCGCCAGCAGCCAAGTTGAGACTAGCGGGGCTAGCACAGATACGCAGTATTTT. The genes are TRBV4-1 and TRBJ2-3; 11 nucleotides match TRBD2. The V gene's germline CDR1 is MGHRA and CDR2 YSYEKL. The CDR3 contains 18 residues. The junction had 6 bases not matched to a gene; V was cut back by 1 base and J by 0 bases.

The V call is TRBV4-1, the J call TRBJ2-7, with 7 bases lining up with TRBD1. The ends lost 4 bases at V and 4 bases at J; junction bases unmatched: 7. The germline V gene has CDR1 MGHRA and CDR2 YSYEKL. This CDR3 has 14 amino acids. The CDR3 DNA sequence: TGCGCCAGCAGCCCACAACAGGGGTGGTACGAGCAGTACTTC. This translates into CASSPQQGWYEQYF.

The V call is TRBV18, the J call TRBJ1-5, with a possible D match to TRBD1 (5 bases). Germline-derived CDR1 and CDR2 are KGHSH and LQKENI. V lost 6 bases to trimming and J lost 6 bases, with 15 bases between them. The CDR3 is 14 amino acids. The CDR3 bases are TGTGCCAGCTCCCCAACGACAGCGCTTCAGCCCCAGCATTTT. It translates to CASSPTTALQPQHF.

The J gene is TRBJ1-1, the V gene TRBV19; TRBD1 matches at 10 bases. The junction had 7 bases not matched to a gene; V was cut back by 3 bases and J by 0 bases. This CDR3 has 17 residues. From germline, CDR1 is LNHDA and CDR2 SQIVND (reference sequence). CDR3 sequence reads: CASSIGTGAGLNTEAFF. The CDR3 DNA follows: TGTGCCAGTAGTATTGGGACAGGGGCGGGATTGAACACTGAAGCTTTCTTT. The entire variable domain, with the rest obtained from reference TRBV19 and TRBJ1-1, is as follows: DGGITQSPKYLFRKEGQNVTLSCEQNLNHDAMYWYRQDPGQGLRLIYYSQIVNDFQKGDIAEGYSVSREKKESFPLTVTSAQKNPTAFYLCASSIGTGAGLNTEAFFGQGTRLTVV.

The chain has TRBV6-5 and TRBJ2-7; D may be TRBD2 (6 bases). The germline CDR1 and CDR2 sequences are MNHEY and SVGAGI. The V and J ends lost 7 bases and 1 base respectively, with 14 bases between them. The CDR3 has 14 amino acids. The CDR3 coding sequence is TGTGCCAGCATGACGGGCGGGGAGTCCTACGAGCAGTACTTC. Residues: CASMTGGESYEQYF.

This clone appeared once. The chain combines TRBV2 with TRBJ1-5; D remains ambiguous. CDR3 length: 12 residues. Germline V CDR1 and CDR2: SNHLY, FYNNEI. V dropped 6 bases and J dropped 9 bases, with 12 bases sitting between them. CDR3 residues: CASRVPGGPQHF. CDR3 sequence (DNA): TGTGCCAGCAGGGTCCCGGGTGGGCCCCAGCATTTT. The whole variable domain, filled in from reference TRBV2 and TRBJ1-5, reads EPEVTQTPSHQVTQMGQEVILRCVPISNHLYFYWYRQILGQKVEFLVSFYNNEISEKSEIFDDQFSVERPDGSNFTLKIRSTKLEDSAMYFCASRVPGGPQHFGDGTRLSIL.

The CDR3 spells CASSLEPSPGELFF. In DNA, the CDR3 is TGTGCCAGCAGCTTAGAACCCTCCCCCGGGGAGCTGTTTTTT. The chain links TRBV7-6 to TRBJ2-2; D gene uncertain. V lost 1 base, J lost 6 bases, and 9 bases lay in between. Looked up from germline, CDR1 is SGHVS and CDR2 is FNYEAQ. The CDR3 is made up of 14 amino acids.

This clone was detected only a few times. The chain carries TRBV7-9 and TRBJ2-5, with D possibly being TRBD2 (5 bases). Germline loops: CDR1 SEHNR, CDR2 FQNEAQ (reference sequence). This CDR3 spans 13 amino acids. Trimming left V 5 bases short and J 13 bases short, with 20 bases between. The CDR3 spells CASSPREDLLSYF. CDR3 in DNA: TGTGCCAGCAGCCCCCGGGAAGACCTCCTATCGTACTTC.

The gene calls are TRBV12-5 and TRBJ1-1; no clear D. CDR3 size: 11 residues. CDR1 and CDR2 (germline): LGHNT, FRNRAP. V was clipped by 5 bases and J by 3 bases, with 4 bases between them. This chain's CDR3 is CASGQDTEAFF. The CDR3 DNA sequence: TGTGCTAGTGGTCAGGACACTGAAGCTTTCTTT.

This clone has a single count. The V and J genes are TRBV29-1 and TRBJ2-5; D gene uncertain. V was cut by 5 bases and J by 2 bases, with 6 bases left in between. Per germline, CDR1 SQVTM and CDR2 ANQGSEA. The CDR3 runs 11 residues. In DNA, the CDR3 is TGCAGCGTTCCGTTTCAAGAGACCCAGTACTTC. The encoded protein is CSVPFQETQYF.

The V call is TRBV14, the J call TRBJ2-7; D assignment may be TRBD1 or TRBD2 (5 bases each). The length of the CDR3 is 15 residues. Germline V lookup: CDR1 SGHDN, CDR2 FVKESK. V was pared by 1 base and J by 4 bases, with 14 bases between. The CDR3 nucleotides are TGTGCCAGCAGCCAAGGCCAAGGGACCATTTACGAGCAGTACTTC. It encodes CASSQGQGTIYEQYF.

The chain links TRBV15 to TRBJ2-3; D gene uncertain. CDR3 size: 13 residues. Trimming stripped 3 bases from V and 4 bases from J, with 8 bases between. CDR1 LNHNV and CDR2 YYDKDF come from the germline V gene (reference sequence). The CDR3 nucleotides read TGTGCCACCAGCAGTGAACGGGCAGATACGCAGTATTTT. Its translation is CATSSERADTQYF.

The rearrangement links TRBV6-5 to TRBJ1-1; D not certain. Trimming removed 10 bases from V and 0 bases from J, with 12 bases in between. The CDR3 length is 13 residues. The V gene's germline CDR1 is MNHEY and CDR2 SVGAGI. CDR3 residues: CATRVGLNTEAFF. In DNA, the CDR3 is TGTGCCACTAGGGTCGGTTTGAACACTGAAGCTTTCTTT.

A few counts support this clone. This chain uses TRBV15 with TRBJ2-7; D might be TRBD2 (5 bases). CDR1 is LNHNV, CDR2 YYDKDF, per germline (reference sequence). V shed 4 bases and J shed 7 bases, with 11 bases lying between them. This CDR3 is 12 amino acids long. The chain's CDR3 is CATSTHSGEQYF. In nucleotides, the CDR3 is TGTGCCACCAGCACCCATTCGGGAGAGCAGTACTTC.

This clone has only a few counts. V gene TRBV30 combines with J gene TRBJ2-2; D ambiguous. Germline values: CDR1 GTSNPN, CDR2 SVGIG (reference sequence). The CDR3 contains 12 residues. Between the trimmed V and J ends, which lost 7 bases and 3 bases, there was a span of 9 bases. CDR3 nucleotide sequence: TGTGCCTTACCGAAGGACACCGGGGAGCTGTTTTTT. It yields the protein CALPKDTGELFF.

The rearrangement uses TRBV5-1 and TRBJ1-5; D is unclear. V shed 0 bases and J shed 2 bases, with 6 bases lying between them. The CDR3 runs 14 residues. CDR1 and CDR2 (germline): SGHRS, YFSETQ. The CDR3 DNA sequence: TGCGCCAGCAGCTTGGCCTCAGGCAATCAGCCCCAGCATTTT. The encoded protein is CASSLASGNQPQHF.

The rearrangement joins TRBV11-2 to TRBJ2-3; D perhaps matches TRBD2 (7 bases). The ends were cut back, 5 bases at V and 0 bases at J, with 18 bases in the middle. Germline V gene data show CDR1 as SGHAT and CDR2 as FQNNGV. The length of the CDR3 is 17 residues. The CDR3 sequence is CASSPLRGGHSTDTQYF. Written as DNA, the CDR3 is TGTGCCAGCAGCCCCCTCCGCGGGGGACATAGCACAGATACGCAGTATTTT.

The V gene is TRBV25-1, the J gene TRBJ2-2, with 8 bases matching TRBD1. With 5 bases clipped from V and 1 base from J, the junction kept 6 bases outside the gene matches. From germline, CDR1 is MGHDK and CDR2 SYGVNS. The CDR3 has 16 amino acids. The CDR3 DNA sequence: TGTGCCAGCAGTTCCCCGGGACAGGAGAACACCGGGGAGCTGTTTTTT. Protein product: CASSSPGQENTGELFF.